This T cell receptor beta chain was observed in a study of cytomegalovirus exposure and HLA in healthy donors. CDR3 length: 14 amino acids. The V end lost 4 bases, the J end lost 10 bases, and 15 bases lay between the germline ends. Germline lookup yields CDR1 SGHRS and CDR2 YFSETQ. Findings of the study overall: More clonal expansion characterized HLA-associated TCR beta chains than equally common others in a later analysis. An Asian-associated ancestry cluster reportedly showed fewer N-insertions than the roughly 700-donor mean in a later analysis.

On this clone: Its antigen is as yet unknown.

The PCR used 60 Vbeta and 13 Jbeta primers. In the authors' methods: Approximately 9.9 million of some 80 million unique TCR beta chains were shared, per a later count. Only in-frame clones appear in the TCRdb table, and some are missing; sequencing was by immunoSEQ multiplex PCR. For V, J and clone size, that table is used; D and trimming come from the DNA. Of about 130,000 clones in the sample, roughly two thirds were seen once. Source material: PBMCs. This receptor was obtained from a man aged 25 to 40 in good health and CMV-seropositive. The V and J genes are TRBV5-1 and TRBJ1-6; no firm D call. In nucleotides, the CDR3 is TGCGCCAGCAGCGCGAACGGGGATGGCTCACCCCTCCACTTT. This sequence encodes CASSANGDGSPLHF.